Each of the 2 T cell receptor beta chains below was sequenced from the same sample in a study of Graves' ophthalmopathy and Graves' hyperthyroidism. Amplified TCR beta CDR3 regions were obtained using RNA transcripts as template. RT-PCR was first run with HTBI primers, then multiplex PCR in a second round. TCRdb independently ran MiXCR on the multiplex PCR reads; one entry per CDR3 protein. Altogether some 360,000 distinct CDR3 sequences are present, about 17% being singletons, with the ten largest covering roughly 2.3%. Material for sequencing was peripheral blood. The receptor set was obtained from an adult woman with stable Graves' hyperthyroidism.

This clonotype appeared many times. The CDR3 spells CSAKSSRNSYEQYF. In DNA form, the CDR3 reads TGCAGTGCGAAGAGCAGCAGGAACTCCTACGAGCAGTACTTC. The chain carries TRBV20-1 and TRBJ2-7; D gene unclear. This CDR3 has 14 amino acids. Deletions cut 6 bases from V and 0 bases from J, with 15 bases between. Germline loops: CDR1 DFQATT, CDR2 SNEGSKA (reference sequence).

This clonotype was found many times. The CDR3 spells CASSGPGLKETQYF. The CDR3 bases are TGTGCCAGCAGCGGCCCGGGACTAAAAGAGACCCAGTACTTC. The chain is built from TRBV28 and TRBJ2-5; 7 nucleotides match TRBD2. This CDR3 has 14 residues. V was pared by 6 bases and J by 3 bases, with 7 bases of the junction left unmatched. Germline V lookup: CDR1 MDHEN, CDR2 SYDVKM.